These 4 T cell receptor beta chains were sequenced from one sample in a study of T-cell reconstitution after alpha-beta-depleted transplantation in children. Unique molecular identifiers were incorporated when the TCRbeta library was constructed. Each CDR3 protein gets one entry after TCRdb re-called the PCR reads with MiXCR. The sample has 600,000 or so distinct CDR3 sequences, more than 20% seen once. Sequenced material: PBMCs, mostly from graft donor cells, taken 360 days after TCRalphabeta/CD19-depleted stem cell transplant. These receptors all stem from a boy in the first two years of life who had a stem cell transplant for acute myeloid leukemia, so the T cells may come from the graft donor.

The table lists this clonotype with a few counts. The chain recombines TRBV20-1 with TRBJ2-7, with 7 bases that match TRBD1. Germline V gene lookup returns CDR1 DFQATT and CDR2 SNEGSKA (reference sequence). Trimming took 6 bases from V and 12 from J; bases not matched to a gene: 8. The CDR3 has 10 amino acids. The CDR3 is CSATDRVTYV. Here the CDR3 DNA reads TGCAGTGCCACCGACAGGGTGACGTACGTC.

This clonotype was detected many times. The V call is TRBV6-5, the J call TRBJ2-3, with 9 bases fitting TRBD2. V lost 2 bases to trimming and J lost 10 bases; unmatched junction nucleotides: 4. Germline lookup yields CDR1 MNHEY and CDR2 SVGAGI. This CDR3 is 13 amino acids long. The CDR3 DNA reads TGTGCCAGCAGTTACGCGGGGGGGCTCTCGCAGTATTTT. Translating gives CASSYAGGLSQYF.

V is TRBV20-1 and J is TRBJ2-3; TRBD1 matches 9 bases. V dropped 3 bases and J dropped 2; count of bases not matched to a gene: 12. The length of the CDR3 is 17 residues. Germline V gene data show CDR1 as DFQATT and CDR2 as SNEGSKA (reference sequence). CDR3 amino acids: CSARGQGGRANTDTQYF. The CDR3 DNA follows: TGCAGTGCTAGGGGACAGGGAGGGAGAGCAAACACAGATACGCAGTATTTT.

V is TRBV29-1 and J is TRBJ2-3; perhaps D is TRBD1 or TRBD2 (5 bases each). The germline V and J ends were trimmed by 4 bases and 0 bases, with 17 bases remaining between them. The V gene's germline CDR1 is SQVTM and CDR2 ANQGSEA. The CDR3 spans 16 residues. The CDR3 loop is CSVVPRGVLSTDTQYF. The CDR3 nucleotides read TGCAGCGTTGTCCCAAGGGGAGTGCTTAGCACAGATACGCAGTATTTT.